This T cell receptor beta chain came from a study of memory CD8 T cells in hepatitis C reinfection. Background on the study: After reinfection, a couple of primary-infection resolvers became chronically infected. Late or post reinfection samples were taken 12 to 24 weeks after detection.

Trimming removed 5 bases from V and 0 bases from J, with 11 bases in between. CDR3 length: 14 residues. Germline values: CDR1 WSHSY, CDR2 SAAADI. As to time point: late/post reinfection, 12 to 24 weeks after detection. Sorted cells were sequenced directly ex vivo without any in vitro expansion. At all three reinfection time points, viable CD3+ CD8+ CD45RO- cells from a couple of donors served as controls. TCRdb keeps only in-frame clones here, not all; method: immunoSEQ multiplex PCR. The sample contains 45,000 to 50,000 clones, approximately 89% of which appear only once. This receptor was identified in a man between 18 and 29 years old with hepatitis C virus infection. The V call is TRBV10-2, the J call TRBJ2-7, with D possibly TRBD1 on 6 matching bases. The specimen sequenced was naive CD8+ T cells sorted from blood. The CDR3 sequence is CASSRQVNSYEQYF. The CDR3 DNA is TGCGCCAGCAGTAGACAGGTCAACTCCTACGAGCAGTACTTC.